What follows is one T cell receptor beta chain and its context. Via MiXCR, TCRdb re-called the RT-PCR reads, giving one row per CDR3 protein. The sample has a few hundred thousand distinct CDR3 sequences; around 15% are singletons. The CDR3 is 14 amino acids. Trimming took off 4 bases at V and 0 bases at J, with 10 bases between the two ends. Germline V lookup: CDR1 SQVTM, CDR2 ANQGSEA. This sample stems from a study of response to subunit inactivated influenza vaccine. This rearrangement joins TRBV29-1 to TRBJ2-1; possible D gene TRBD2, 5 bases. The TCR sequence derives from a man aged 50 to 59 who received an inactivated influenza vaccine. Sequences were derived from PBMCs from blood, sampled 12 days after vaccination. The CDR3 sequence: CSVASPFSYNEQFF. The CDR3 DNA reads TGCAGCGTTGCTAGCCCCTTCTCCTACAATGAGCAGTTCTTC.